This TCR beta chain emerged from a study of technical replicates of blood from a handful of donors. TCRdb's table, derived via immunoSEQ multiplex PCR, lists solely in-frame clones and lacks some. Among roughly 15,000 clones listed, more than 75% were seen once. V lost 1 base, J lost 1 base, and 3 bases stayed unmatched. Germline CDR1 is SGHTA and CDR2 is FQGNSA. CDR3 size: 16 residues. The sequence derives from a human donor in good health. The J gene is TRBJ2-2, the V gene TRBV7-2; 7 bases fit TRBD2. Sequencing input: PBMCs. CDR3: CASSLGSGKNTGELFF. Written as DNA, the CDR3 is TGTGCCAGCAGCTTAGGGAGCGGGAAGAACACCGGGGAGCTGTTTTTT.